This T cell receptor beta chain is from a study of early T cells in non-severe SARS-CoV-2 infection. In this sample, this clonotype turned up many times. The CDR3 runs 12 residues. The V gene's germline CDR1 is SQVTM and CDR2 ANQGSEA. V dropped 4 bases and J dropped 2 bases, with 8 bases sitting between them. TCRdb processed the 5' RACE reads anew with MiXCR; each CDR3 protein has one entry. The table includes around 61,000 distinct CDR3 sequences, more than 9% detected once. The gene calls are TRBV29-1 and TRBJ2-5; possible D gene TRBD1, 6 bases. This sequence was found in an adult who was a healthcare worker with PCR-confirmed SARS-CoV-2 infection or an uninfected control (not recorded which). The sequencing input was whole blood. The CDR3 sequence is CSVAGTQETQYF. CDR3 in DNA: TGCAGCGTTGCCGGGACACAAGAGACCCAGTACTTC.